Following are 25 T cell receptor beta chains from one sample sequenced in a study of blood T cell repertoires in COVID-19. Generated by immunoSEQ multiplex PCR, the TCRdb table keeps only in-frame clones and is missing some. Seen here are 190,000 or so clones, about 86% observed once, and the top ten hold roughly 0.85%. The sequencing sample was made of peripheral blood. The receptors stem from a woman under 30 who had recovered from COVID-19.

V is TRBV10-3 and J is TRBJ2-7; 9 nucleotides match TRBD1. The germline V gene has CDR1 ENHRY and CDR2 SYGVKD. J was trimmed by 7 bases and V by 11 bases; bases with no gene match: 9. The CDR3 has 12 amino acids. The CDR3 here is CAVRDRVGEQYF. DNA of the CDR3: TGTGCCGTCCGGGACAGGGTGGGGGAGCAGTACTTC.

This chain joins TRBV4-3 and TRBJ2-2, with D tentatively TRBD2 (5 bases). The V end was cut by 0 bases, the J end by 4 bases, with 9 bases between. CDR1 is LGHNA and CDR2 is YSLEER in the germline V gene. The CDR3 consists of 15 residues. The DNA for the CDR3 is TGCGCCAGCAGCCAAGATATGAGGGCCACCGGGGAGCTGTTTTTT. Translated, it gives CASSQDMRATGELFF.

The genes are TRBV7-2 and TRBJ1-5; 7 bases are a match to TRBD1. Germline V lookup: CDR1 SGHTA, CDR2 FQGNSA. After removal of 4 bases from V and 6 bases from J, the junction contained 3 bases not matched to a gene. The CDR3 runs 13 residues. The CDR3 DNA follows: TGTGCCAGCAGCTATCAGGGGGGTCAGCCCCAGCATTTT. It translates to CASSYQGGQPQHF.

The chain carries TRBV12-3 or TRBV12-4 and TRBJ1-2; 8 bases align to TRBD1. This CDR3 is 13 amino acids long. Trimming took 6 bases from V and 6 from J; bases not matched to a gene: 6. CDR3: CASSRGQGHGYTF. CDR3 nucleotides: TGTGCCAGCAGCCGCGGACAGGGACATGGCTACACCTTC.

The count of this clone is one. The chain uses TRBV9 and TRBJ2-6, with no clear D. CDR1 is SGDLS, CDR2 YYNGEE, per germline. V gave up 3 bases and J gave up 0 bases, with 4 bases separating them. This CDR3 region has 14 residues. The CDR3 DNA sequence: TGTGCCAGCAGCGACGGCTCTGGGGCCAACGTCCTGACTTTC. This translates into CASSDGSGANVLTF.

J is TRBJ2-7 and V is TRBV15; D is ambiguous. This CDR3 spans 13 amino acids. The germline CDR1 and CDR2 sequences are LNHNV and YYDKDF (reference sequence). With 1 base removed from V and 6 bases from J, the gap between germline ends came to 10 bases. In DNA form, the CDR3 reads TGTGCCACCAGCAGAGCGGAGTCTTTCGAGCAGTACGTC. Its protein product is CATSRAESFEQYV.

This clone was observed a single time. V usage is TRBV27 and J usage is TRBJ2-5; 7 positions match TRBD2. The CDR3 contains 18 residues. V lost 4 bases and J lost 0; bases outside the gene matches: 14. CDR1 is MNHEY and CDR2 is SMNVEV in the germline V gene (reference sequence). The CDR3 DNA follows: TGTGCCAGCAGTTCCCCTCTGGGAGGGCTGGGATACCAAGAGACCCAGTACTTC. Protein product: CASSSPLGGLGYQETQYF.

V gene TRBV27 combines with J gene TRBJ2-7, with 8 bases identical to TRBD2. Germline assignment: CDR1 MNHEY and CDR2 SMNVEV (reference sequence). The CDR3 is made up of 13 amino acids. After removal of 5 bases from V and 2 bases from J, the junction contained 2 bases not matched to a gene. CDR3 in amino acids: CASSSGSAYEQYV. The DNA of the CDR3 is TGTGCCAGCAGTAGCGGGAGCGCCTACGAGCAGTACGTC.

The CDR3 is CASSSGTLSTGELFF. The DNA of the CDR3 is TGTGCCAGCAGCTCAGGGACTTTGAGTACCGGGGAGCTGTTTTTT. V gene TRBV7-3 combines with J gene TRBJ2-2; a weak D match, TRBD2 (6 bases). Between the trimmed V and J ends, which lost 4 bases and 5 bases, there was a span of 14 bases. Germline lookup yields CDR1 SGHTA and CDR2 FQGTGA. CDR3 length: 15 amino acids.

This sequence joins TRBV5-6 and TRBJ1-1, with TRBD1 matching 12 bases. Germline V CDR1 and CDR2: SGHDT, YYEEEE. There are 15 residues in the CDR3. Trimming removed 4 bases from V and 10 bases from J; junction bases left unmatched: 11. CDR3 protein: CASSTRSGQGARAFF. CDR3 coding DNA: TGTGCCAGCAGCACAAGGTCGGGACAGGGGGCCAGAGCTTTCTTT.

The chain couples TRBV29-1 to TRBJ2-7, with D perhaps matching TRBD1 (5 bases). V lost 4 bases and J 5 bases, leaving 12 bases between the germline ends. The length of the CDR3 is 12 residues. Germline V lookup: CDR1 SQVTM, CDR2 ANQGSEA. CDR3 amino acids: CSVAGPLDEQYF. In DNA, the CDR3 is TGCAGCGTTGCAGGGCCCCTGGACGAGCAGTACTTC.

The chain is built from TRBV29-1 and TRBJ2-2; 10 nucleotides match TRBD2. This CDR3 has 16 amino acids. The J segment lost 4 bases and the V segment lost 0 bases, leaving 5 bases of the junction unmatched. Germline V gene data show CDR1 as SQVTM and CDR2 as ANQGSEA. In DNA form, the CDR3 reads TGCAGCGTTGAAGATCAGAGCGGGGGGGCCACCGGGGAGCTGTTTTTT. Its protein is CSVEDQSGGATGELFF.

The J gene is TRBJ2-5, the V gene TRBV11-3, with 10 bases aligning to TRBD2. CDR1 is SGHNT, CDR2 YENEEA, per germline. The V and J ends lost 1 base and 3 bases, in that order; junction bases with no gene match: 5. The CDR3 has 16 amino acids. The CDR3 reads CASSLGGGLAEETQYF. In DNA, the CDR3 is TGTGCCAGCAGCTTAGGGGGAGGACTAGCGGAAGAGACCCAGTACTTC. The full variable domain, rest sourced from reference TRBV11-3 and TRBJ2-5, is EAGVVQSPRYKIIEKKQPVAFWCNPISGHNTLYWYLQNLGQGPELLIRYENEEAVDDSQLPKDRFSAERLKGVDSTLKIQPAELGDSAVYLCASSLGGGLAEETQYFGPGTRLLVL.

This clone was seen once. The CDR3 is CASSLAPAGGFYEQFF. CDR3 DNA: TGTGCCAGCAGCCTCGCCCCAGCGGGGGGGTTTTATGAGCAGTTCTTC. The rearrangement links TRBV7-2 to TRBJ2-1; 10 bases line up with TRBD2. This CDR3 comprises 16 residues. Germline V gene sequence: CDR1 SGHTA, CDR2 FQGNSA. V trimming: 5 bases; J trimming: 8 bases; junction bases outside the gene matches: 12. Variable domain in full (rest from reference TRBV7-2 and TRBJ2-1): GAGVSQSPSNKVTEKGKDVELRCDPISGHTALYWYRQSLGQGLEFLIYFQGNSAPDKSGLPSDRFSAERTGGSVSTLTIQRTQQEDSAVYLCASSLAPAGGFYEQFFGPGTRLTVL.

The chain employs TRBV14 and TRBJ2-3; a weak D match, TRBD2 (6 bases). Germline CDR1 SGHDN, CDR2 FVKESK. Trimming shortened V by 4 bases and J by 3 bases, and 14 bases separated the two germline ends. CDR3 length equals 15 residues. CDR3 sequence: CASSLLEGRTDTQYF. CDR3 nucleotide sequence: TGTGCCAGCAGCCTGCTTGAGGGGAGGACAGATACGCAGTATTTT.

The rearrangement uses TRBV25-1 and TRBJ2-5, with a weak D call TRBD1 (5 bases). From germline, CDR1 is MGHDK and CDR2 SYGVNS. V lost 6 bases, J lost 1 base, and 6 bases lay in between. CDR3 length: 12 amino acids. CDR3: CASSRVQETQYF. The CDR3 DNA is TGTGCCAGCAGCAGGGTCCAAGAGACCCAGTACTTC.

V is TRBV7-3 and J is TRBJ1-1, with TRBD1 identical over 7 bases. The CDR3 runs 15 residues. J lost 4 bases, V lost 0 bases, and 5 bases had no gene match. The V gene's germline CDR1 is SGHTA and CDR2 FQGTGA. The CDR3 protein is CASSLTPGGGTEAFF. Written as DNA, the CDR3 is TGTGCCAGCAGCTTAACTCCAGGGGGAGGCACTGAAGCTTTCTTT.

This clone was detected once. The chain uses TRBV10-3 and TRBJ2-7; the D gene is possibly TRBD1 (5 bases). Trimming took off 8 bases at V and 3 bases at J, with 11 bases between the two ends. This CDR3 has 12 amino acids. The V gene's germline CDR1 is ENHRY and CDR2 SYGVKD. The CDR3 loop is CAIGQSNYEQYF. The CDR3 nucleotides read TGTGCCATCGGACAATCAAACTACGAGCAGTACTTC.

This chain joins TRBV2 and TRBJ2-1; 11 positions agree with TRBD2. The germline gives CDR1 SNHLY, CDR2 FYNNEI. J gave up 0 bases and V 1 base, and 2 bases lay outside the gene matches. The CDR3 covers 17 residues. The CDR3 protein is CASSEGGLAASYNEQFF. The CDR3, as DNA: TGTGCCAGCAGTGAAGGGGGACTAGCGGCCTCCTACAATGAGCAGTTCTTC.

This clone was counted a single time. The J gene is TRBJ2-5, the V gene TRBV19; 7 bases align to TRBD1. In germline, CDR1 is LNHDA, CDR2 SQIVND (reference sequence). V dropped 3 bases and J dropped 4; count of bases not matched to a gene: 11. CDR3 length equals 16 residues. The CDR3 DNA is TGTGCCAGTAGTATCAGGAGGTGGACAGGCGGAGAGACCCAGTACTTC. Translating gives CASSIRRWTGGETQYF.

The chain uses TRBV5-6 and TRBJ2-5, with D maybe TRBD1 (5 bases). The ends were cut back, 2 bases at V and 4 bases at J, with 12 bases in the middle. The CDR3 sequence is 14 residues long. CDR1 and CDR2 from the germline V gene are SGHDT and YYEEEE. CDR3 sequence (DNA): TGTGCCAGCAGCTTTCGTAGGGGTCTAGAGACCCAGTACTTC. This sequence encodes CASSFRRGLETQYF.

This chain links TRBV4-1 with TRBJ2-6; TRBD1 aligns across 7 bases. Trimming took 3 bases from V and 2 from J; bases not matched to a gene: 7. The germline V gene has CDR1 MGHRA and CDR2 YSYEKL. CDR3 length: 17 residues. CDR3 in DNA: TGCGCCAGCAGCCATTTCCCTACAGGGGCTGGGGCCAACGTCCTGACTTTC. It yields the protein CASSHFPTGAGANVLTF.

V usage is TRBV5-3 and J usage is TRBJ2-7; possible D gene TRBD2, 5 bases. TRBV5-3 is given ORF status, its function remaining uncertain. The CDR3 is 10 residues long. CDR3 sequence reads: CKWEWDEQYV. The CDR3 nucleotides read TGTAAGTGGGAGTGGGACGAGCAGTACGTC.

J is TRBJ1-2 and V is TRBV6-5; 7 bases are a match to TRBD1. This CDR3 is built from 14 residues. The V gene end was trimmed by 5 bases and the J gene end by 6 bases; junction bases not matched to a gene: 9. Per the germline V gene, CDR1 is MNHEY and CDR2 is SVGAGI. CDR3 coding DNA: TGTGCCAGCAGTCCTAAGACAGGGTCTAATGGCTACACCTTC. It encodes CASSPKTGSNGYTF.

The chain is built from TRBV18 and TRBJ2-7; 11 positions match TRBD2. Per germline, CDR1 KGHSH and CDR2 LQKENI. The CDR3 sequence is 15 residues long. V trimming: 5 bases; J trimming: 6 bases; junction bases outside the gene matches: 9. This CDR3 is CASSSASGGYSEQYF. The CDR3, as DNA: TGTGCCAGCTCATCTGCTAGCGGGGGGTACTCCGAGCAGTACTTC.